The present entry profiles one TCR beta chain with its context. The antigen is undetermined. The study ran its PCR with 60 Vbeta and 13 Jbeta primers. The assay was immunoSEQ multiplex PCR, and TCRdb's table has in-frame clones only and misses some. Listed are around 200,000 clones; about 0.79% falls within the top ten. This sample was included in a study of cytomegalovirus exposure and HLA in healthy donors. Study as a whole: A prior study identified 117 million unique TCR beta sequences from roughly 180 million T cells.

V gave up 0 bases and J gave up 4 bases, with 12 bases separating them. The CDR3 spans 15 residues. Per the germline V gene, CDR1 is SGHNT and CDR2 is YYREEE (reference sequence). Study-level results: There were reportedly fewer N-insertions in an Asian-associated ancestry cluster than the roughly 610-donor mean, in a later analysis. In terms of immune exposure information, only CMV serostatus was available.

The source material was PBMCs. The sequence was obtained from a woman under 30 in good health and CMV-seropositive. The chain couples TRBV5-4 to TRBJ2-3; D possibly corresponds to TRBD2 (6 bases). The CDR3 here is CASSLAGLRSDTQYF. CDR3 sequence (DNA): TGTGCCAGCAGCTTGGCGGGACTCCGGTCAGATACGCAGTATTTT.